This T cell receptor (beta chain) was captured by sequencing in a study of shared clonotypes between healthy human individuals. The donor cohort consisted entirely of Caucasian adults residing in Nashville, Tennessee. CDR3 length: 14 amino acids. In germline, CDR1 is ENHRY, CDR2 SYGVKD. V was shortened by 4 bases and J by 4 bases, with 13 bases between the two germline ends. A few counts support this clone. The antigen remains unidentified. Whole-study results and caveats: In contrast to clonotypes shared by all four donors, non-shared clonotypes had lower generation probabilities.

The assay was run at deep level. Each PCR replicate from the sorted subsets contained around 0.2 ug DNA, which is about 30,000 T cell genomes. The repertoire was sequenced with immunoSEQ multiplex PCR; TCRdb's copy has only in-frame clones and lacks some. The sample lists about 1 million clones, 65% to 80% occurring once. The sequence derives from a man aged 18 to 35 in good health. The chain carries TRBV10-3 and TRBJ1-1, with D perhaps matching TRBD1 (5 bases). Sequences were obtained from memory CD4+ T cells sorted from blood. Subset reported: CD45RA-negative fraction. The CDR3 protein is CAISATVPGTEAFF. The CDR3 coding sequence is TGTGCCATCAGTGCGACAGTGCCGGGCACTGAAGCTTTCTTT.